The rows below give T cell receptor beta chains drawn from one sample of a study of cytomegalovirus exposure and HLA in healthy donors. Libraries were prepared by immunoSEQ multiplex PCR; TCRdb keeps only in-frame clonotypes and omits some of them. This table holds roughly 100,000 clones, less than 95% found once. The sequencing sample was made of PBMCs. These receptors all stem from a woman between 18 and 29 years old in good health and CMV-seronegative. Each CDR3 is given with its conserved first and last residue. A D gene is named only where the DNA matches it firmly. Only some rows state a clone size, as once, few, many or a class for expanded clones.

D	V	size	J	CDR3	DNA
TRBD2	TRBV10-1	.	TRBJ2-7	CASSGRGGWTSGEYYEQYF	TGCGCCAGCAGTGGAAGGGGTGGATGGACTAGCGGAGAGTACTACGAGCAGTACTTC
.	TRBV27	.	TRBJ1-1	CASSPAAGVSTEAFF	TGTGCCAGCAGTCCGGCGGCGGGGGTTTCGACTGAAGCTTTCTTT
.	TRBV30	once	TRBJ1-1	CAWSVGGLVDTEAFF	TGTGCCTGGAGTGTTGGAGGGCTGGTGGACACTGAAGCTTTCTTT
.	TRBV27	.	TRBJ1-2	CASSLGARVGYGYTF	TGTGCCAGCAGTTTAGGGGCCAGGGTCGGCTATGGCTACACCTTC
TRBD1	TRBV23-1	.	TRBJ2-2	CASSQKLPDRGDTGELFF	TGCGCCAGCAGTCAGAAACTTCCTGACAGGGGTGACACCGGGGAGCTGTTTTTT
.	TRBV5-1	.	TRBJ2-2	CASSLISNTGELFF	TGCGCCAGCAGCTTGATATCGAACACCGGGGAGCTGTTTTTT
TRBD1	TRBV28	.	TRBJ1-4	CAARSGGGVGGLEKLFF	TGTGCCGCCAGGTCGGGAGGGGGCGTCGGCGGTTTAGAAAAACTGTTTTTT
.	TRBV29-1	.	TRBJ1-2	CSVGLPANYGYTF	TGCAGCGTTGGGTTGCCAGCTAACTATGGCTACACCTTC
.	TRBV9	.	TRBJ1-2	CASSVVGGKGGYTF	TGTGCCAGCAGCGTAGTTGGAGGAAAGGGAGGCTACACCTTC
.	TRBV7-8	.	TRBJ2-6	CASSSDPAAGANVLTF	TGTGCCAGCAGCTCCGACCCTGCGGCTGGGGCCAACGTCCTGACTTTC
TRBD1	TRBV9	.	TRBJ1-2	CASSVAGQGVANYGYTF	TGTGCCAGCAGCGTGGCAGGACAGGGTGTGGCTAACTATGGCTACACCTTC
.	TRBV5-1	.	TRBJ1-2	CASSSLASGNYGYTF	TGCGCCAGCAGCTCTCTTGCCTCCGGGAACTATGGCTACACCTTC
TRBD1	TRBV9	.	TRBJ2-7	CASSVGGQGYSYEQYF	TGTGCCAGCAGCGTAGGGGGACAGGGTTACTCCTACGAGCAGTACTTC
TRBD1	TRBV10-2	once	TRBJ1-5	CASSDNRGNQPQHF	TGCGCCAGCAGTGATAACAGGGGAAATCAGCCCCAGCATTTT
TRBD2	TRBV29-1	.	TRBJ2-7	CSVEGPRTSGDYEQYF	TGCAGCGTTGAAGGACCCCGGACTAGCGGGGATTACGAGCAGTACTTC
TRBD1	TRBV2	.	TRBJ1-1	CASRDRGYMNTEAFF	TGTGCCAGCAGGGACAGGGGCTACATGAACACTGAAGCTTTCTTT
TRBD2	TRBV7-2	.	TRBJ2-3	CASSLVGARAGNTDTQYF	TGTGCCAGCAGCTTAGTCGGGGCCCGAGCGGGGAACACAGATACGCAGTATTTT
TRBD1	TRBV7-2	.	TRBJ2-5	CASSFGTGETQYF	TGTGCCAGCAGCTTTGGGACAGGGGAGACCCAGTACTTC
.	TRBV7-8	.	TRBJ2-1	CASSPATNEQFF	TGTGCCAGCAGCCCAGCGACCAATGAGCAGTTCTTC
.	TRBV6-1	.	TRBJ1-1	CASSEGTATNTEAFF	TGTGCCAGCAGTGAAGGTACAGCAACGAACACTGAAGCTTTCTTT